This TCR beta chain stems from a study of vaccination and CD4 T cells after COVID-19. General study findings and limits: Looking at convalescent patients, a median roughly 90% of reactive clones were present only post-vaccination. In convalescent patients, 304 of 307 vaccine-specific clones were spike mono-reactive.

Comments on this clonotype: Its specificity is not known.

Sample treatment: approximately nine-day PBMC culture with coronavirus spike peptide pools or control peptides (ViraFEST assay). CD4+ T cells that came from the unexposed donor were collected before the COVID-19 pandemic (2011-2018). Expanded clonotypes were found by TCR sequencing after peptide-pool stimulation (ViraFEST). Sequenced with the Oncomine TCR Beta short-read assay was DNA taken from cultured CD4+ T cells. TCRdb re-called the PCR reads with MiXCR, one entry per CDR3 protein. The sample comprises roughly 6,800 distinct CDR3 sequences, more than 65% of which are singletons, and around 40% rests with the top ten. Material for sequencing was CD4+ T cells from blood, cultured in vitro. The receptor's source is a human donor in good health.

Written as DNA, the CDR3 is TGTGCCAGCAGTCCGACTAGCGGGATGGCGTCCCTAAGCACAGATACGCAGTATTTT. It translates to CASSPTSGMASLSTDTQYF. The V gene is TRBV6-4, the J gene TRBJ2-3; 11 bases align to TRBD2. Germline V gene sequence: CDR1 MRHNA, CDR2 SNTAGT. After removal of 5 bases from V and 0 bases from J, the junction contained 13 bases not matched to a gene. The CDR3 length is 19 residues.